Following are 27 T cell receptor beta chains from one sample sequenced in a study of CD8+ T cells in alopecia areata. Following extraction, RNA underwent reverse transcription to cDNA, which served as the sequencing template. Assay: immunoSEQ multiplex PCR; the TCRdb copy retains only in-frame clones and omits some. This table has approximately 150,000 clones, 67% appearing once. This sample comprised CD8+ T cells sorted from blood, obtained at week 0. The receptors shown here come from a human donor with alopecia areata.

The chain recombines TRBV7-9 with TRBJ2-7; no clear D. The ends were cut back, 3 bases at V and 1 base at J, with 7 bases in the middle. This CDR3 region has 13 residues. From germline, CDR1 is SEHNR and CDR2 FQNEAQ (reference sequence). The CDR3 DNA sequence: TGTGCCAGCAGCTTTACTACTTCCTACGAGCAGTACTTC. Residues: CASSFTTSYEQYF.

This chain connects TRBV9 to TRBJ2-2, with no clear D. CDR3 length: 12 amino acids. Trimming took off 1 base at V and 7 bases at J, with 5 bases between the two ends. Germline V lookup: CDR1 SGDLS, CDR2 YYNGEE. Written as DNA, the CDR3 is TGTGCCAGCAGCGTATTTGTCGGGGAGCTGTTTTTT. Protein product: CASSVFVGELFF.

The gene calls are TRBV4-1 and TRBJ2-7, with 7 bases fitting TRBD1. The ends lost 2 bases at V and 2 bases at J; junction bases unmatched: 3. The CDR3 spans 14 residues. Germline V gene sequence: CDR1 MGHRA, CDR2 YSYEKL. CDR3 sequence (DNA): TGCGCCAGCAGCCAAACGACAGGGACCTACGAGCAGTACTTC. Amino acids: CASSQTTGTYEQYF.

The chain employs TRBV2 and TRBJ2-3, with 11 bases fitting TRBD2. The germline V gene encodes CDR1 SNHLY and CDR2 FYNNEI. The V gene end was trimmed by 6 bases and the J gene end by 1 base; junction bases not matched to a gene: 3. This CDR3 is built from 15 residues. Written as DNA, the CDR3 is TGTGCCAGCAGCCTTAGCGGGGGGGGCACAGATACGCAGTATTTT. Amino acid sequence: CASSLSGGGTDTQYF.

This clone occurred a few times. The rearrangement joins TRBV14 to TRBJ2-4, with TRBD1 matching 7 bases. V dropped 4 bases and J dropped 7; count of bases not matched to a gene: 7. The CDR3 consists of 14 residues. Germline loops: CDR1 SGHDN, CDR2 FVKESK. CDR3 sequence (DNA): TGTGCCAGCAGCCCCAGGACAGGTTGGAACATTCAGTACTTC. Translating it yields CASSPRTGWNIQYF.

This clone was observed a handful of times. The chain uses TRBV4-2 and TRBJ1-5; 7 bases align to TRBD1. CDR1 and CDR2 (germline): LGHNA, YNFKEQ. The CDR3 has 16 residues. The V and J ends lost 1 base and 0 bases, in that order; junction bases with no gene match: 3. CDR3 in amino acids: CASSQAGTDSNQPQHF. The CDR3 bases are TGTGCCAGCAGCCAAGCCGGGACAGATAGCAATCAGCCCCAGCATTTT.

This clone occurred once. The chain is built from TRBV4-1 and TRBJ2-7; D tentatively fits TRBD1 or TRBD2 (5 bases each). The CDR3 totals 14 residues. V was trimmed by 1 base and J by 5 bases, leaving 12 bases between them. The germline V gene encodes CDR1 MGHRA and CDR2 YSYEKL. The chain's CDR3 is CASSQVRGDHEQYF. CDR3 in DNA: TGCGCCAGCAGCCAAGTTAGAGGGGATCACGAGCAGTACTTC.

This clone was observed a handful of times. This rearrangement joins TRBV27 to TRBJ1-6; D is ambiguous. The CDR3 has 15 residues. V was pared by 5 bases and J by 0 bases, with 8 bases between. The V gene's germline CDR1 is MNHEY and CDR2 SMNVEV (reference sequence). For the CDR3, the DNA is TGTGCCAGCAGTCAGGCGAGCTCCTATAATTCACCCCTCCACTTT. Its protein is CASSQASSYNSPLHF.

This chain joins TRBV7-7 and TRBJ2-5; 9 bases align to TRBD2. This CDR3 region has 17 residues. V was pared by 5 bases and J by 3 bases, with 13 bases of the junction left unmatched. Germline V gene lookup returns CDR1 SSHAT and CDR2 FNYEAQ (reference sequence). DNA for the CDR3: TGTGCCAGCAGCCCAATCCCTAGCGGGGCTTGGGAAGAGACCCAGTACTTC. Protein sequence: CASSPIPSGAWEETQYF.

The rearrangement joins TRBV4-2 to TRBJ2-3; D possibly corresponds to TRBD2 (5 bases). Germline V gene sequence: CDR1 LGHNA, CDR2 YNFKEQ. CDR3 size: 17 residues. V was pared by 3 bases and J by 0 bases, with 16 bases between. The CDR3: CASSQNVLASSTDTQYF. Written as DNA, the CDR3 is TGTGCCAGCAGCCAGAACGTCCTAGCCTCCAGCACAGATACGCAGTATTTT.

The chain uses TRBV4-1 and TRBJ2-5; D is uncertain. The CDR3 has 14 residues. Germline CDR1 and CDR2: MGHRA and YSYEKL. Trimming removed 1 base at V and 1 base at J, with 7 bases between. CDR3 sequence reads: CASSQAAVQETQYF. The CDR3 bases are TGCGCCAGCAGCCAAGCGGCAGTCCAAGAGACCCAGTACTTC.

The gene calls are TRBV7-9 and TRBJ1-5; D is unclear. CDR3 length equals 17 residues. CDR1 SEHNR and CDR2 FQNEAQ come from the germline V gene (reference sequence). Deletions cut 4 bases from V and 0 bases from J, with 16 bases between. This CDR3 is CASSSPRDTHSNQPQHF. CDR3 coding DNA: TGTGCCAGCAGCTCCCCCCGCGACACCCATAGCAATCAGCCCCAGCATTTT.

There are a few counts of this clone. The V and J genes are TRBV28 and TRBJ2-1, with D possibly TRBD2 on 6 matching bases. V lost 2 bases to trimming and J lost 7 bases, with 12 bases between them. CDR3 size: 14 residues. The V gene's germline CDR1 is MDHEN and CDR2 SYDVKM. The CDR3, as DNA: TGTGCCAGCAGTTTAACGACTAGTTGGAATGAGCAGTTCTTC. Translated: CASSLTTSWNEQFF.

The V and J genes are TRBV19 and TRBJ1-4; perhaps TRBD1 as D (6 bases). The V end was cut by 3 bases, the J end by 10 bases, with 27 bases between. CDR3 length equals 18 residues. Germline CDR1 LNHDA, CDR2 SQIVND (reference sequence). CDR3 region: CASSIDVEGGDAFGKLFF. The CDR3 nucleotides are TGTGCCAGTAGTATCGACGTAGAAGGGGGGGACGCTTTTGGAAAACTGTTTTTT.

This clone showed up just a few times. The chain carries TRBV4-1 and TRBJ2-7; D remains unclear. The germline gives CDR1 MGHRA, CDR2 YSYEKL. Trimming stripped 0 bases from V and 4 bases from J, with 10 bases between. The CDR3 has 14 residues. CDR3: CASSQEGKIYEQYF. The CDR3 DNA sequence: TGCGCCAGCAGCCAAGAAGGAAAGATTTACGAGCAGTACTTC.

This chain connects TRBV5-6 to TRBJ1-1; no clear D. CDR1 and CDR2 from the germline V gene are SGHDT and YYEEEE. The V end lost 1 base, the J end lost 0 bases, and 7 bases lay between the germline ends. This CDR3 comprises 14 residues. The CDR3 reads CASSLIGMNTEAFF. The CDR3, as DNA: TGTGCCAGCAGCTTGATAGGAATGAACACTGAAGCTTTCTTT.

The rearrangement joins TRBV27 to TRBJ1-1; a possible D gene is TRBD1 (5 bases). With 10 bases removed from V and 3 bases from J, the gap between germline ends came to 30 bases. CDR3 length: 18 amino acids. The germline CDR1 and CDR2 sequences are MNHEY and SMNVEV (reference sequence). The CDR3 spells CAIGPAPVRDRRHTEAFF. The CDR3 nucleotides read TGTGCCATTGGGCCGGCGCCAGTAAGGGACCGCCGTCACACTGAAGCTTTCTTT.

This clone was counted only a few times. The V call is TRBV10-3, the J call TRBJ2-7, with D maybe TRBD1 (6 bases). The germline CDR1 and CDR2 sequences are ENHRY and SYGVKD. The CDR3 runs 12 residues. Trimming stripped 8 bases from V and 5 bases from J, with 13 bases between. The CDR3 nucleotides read TGTGCCATCGCGACAGGTGGCCACGAGCAGTACTTC. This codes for CAIATGGHEQYF.

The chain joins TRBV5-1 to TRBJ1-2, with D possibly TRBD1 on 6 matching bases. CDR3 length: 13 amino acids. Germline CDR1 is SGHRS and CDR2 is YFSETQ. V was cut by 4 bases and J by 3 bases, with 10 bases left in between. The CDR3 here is CASSARGDYGYTF. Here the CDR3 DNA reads TGCGCCAGCAGCGCAAGGGGGGACTATGGCTACACCTTC.

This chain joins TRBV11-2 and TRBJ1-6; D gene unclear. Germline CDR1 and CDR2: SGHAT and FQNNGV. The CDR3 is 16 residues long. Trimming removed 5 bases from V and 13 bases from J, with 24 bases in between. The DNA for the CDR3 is TGTGCCAGCAGCGAAGAAACGGGCGGCCACTATTGGCCCCTCCACTTT. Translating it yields CASSEETGGHYWPLHF.

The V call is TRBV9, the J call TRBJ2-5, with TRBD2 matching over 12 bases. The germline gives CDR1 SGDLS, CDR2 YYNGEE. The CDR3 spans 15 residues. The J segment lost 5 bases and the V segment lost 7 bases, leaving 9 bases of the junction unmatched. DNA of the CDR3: TGTGCCAGCGGCGACCTAGCGGGGGGGCGTGAGACCCAGTACTTC. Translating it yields CASGDLAGGRETQYF.

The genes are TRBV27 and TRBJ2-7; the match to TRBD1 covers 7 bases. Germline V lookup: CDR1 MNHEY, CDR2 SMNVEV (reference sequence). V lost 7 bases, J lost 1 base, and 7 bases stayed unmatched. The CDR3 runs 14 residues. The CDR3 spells CASKSGGSSYEQYF. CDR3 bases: TGTGCCAGCAAATCAGGGGGTAGTTCCTACGAGCAGTACTTC.

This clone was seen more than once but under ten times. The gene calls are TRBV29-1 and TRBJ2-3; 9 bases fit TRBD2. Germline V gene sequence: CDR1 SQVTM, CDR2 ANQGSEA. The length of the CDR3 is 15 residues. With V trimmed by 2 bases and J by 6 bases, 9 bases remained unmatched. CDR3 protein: CSVEIRGGAKDTQYF. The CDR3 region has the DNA TGCAGCGTTGAAATTCGCGGGGGGGCGAAGGATACGCAGTATTTT.

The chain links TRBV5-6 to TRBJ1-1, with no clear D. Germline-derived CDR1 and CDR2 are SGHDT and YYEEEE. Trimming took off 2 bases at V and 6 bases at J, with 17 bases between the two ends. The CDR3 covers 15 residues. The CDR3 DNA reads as TGTGCCAGCAGCTTTGGGTTGAACGAAGTCCCTGAAGCTTTCTTT. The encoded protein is CASSFGLNEVPEAFF.

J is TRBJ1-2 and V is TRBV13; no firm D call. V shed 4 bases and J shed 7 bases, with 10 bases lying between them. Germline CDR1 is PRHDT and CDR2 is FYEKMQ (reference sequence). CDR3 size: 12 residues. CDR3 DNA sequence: TGTGCCAGCAGCTCCGGCAGAAGTGGCTACACCTTC. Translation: CASSSGRSGYTF.

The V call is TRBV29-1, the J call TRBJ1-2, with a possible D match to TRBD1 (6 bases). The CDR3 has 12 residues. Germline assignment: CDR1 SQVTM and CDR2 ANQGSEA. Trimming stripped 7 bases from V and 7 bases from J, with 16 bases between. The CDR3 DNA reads TGCAGCGCGCGGGGGGGGGCAGGTGGCTACACCTTC. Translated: CSARGGAGGYTF.

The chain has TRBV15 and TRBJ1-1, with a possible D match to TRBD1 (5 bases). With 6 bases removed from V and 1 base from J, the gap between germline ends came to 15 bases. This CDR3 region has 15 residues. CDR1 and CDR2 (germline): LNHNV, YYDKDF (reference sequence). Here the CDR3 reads CATSVLQGSNTEAFF. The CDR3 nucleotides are TGTGCCACCAGTGTTCTTCAGGGTTCGAACACTGAAGCTTTCTTT.